Listed below are T cell receptor beta chains from one sample, sequenced in a study of blood T cell repertoires in COVID-19. TCRdb's table, derived via immunoSEQ multiplex PCR, lists solely in-frame clones and lacks some. The sample carries around 200,000 clones, 85% to 90% recorded once. The specimen was peripheral blood. Receptors originate from a man aged 35-49 years with active or convalescent COVID-19. CDR3s include the opening cysteine and the closing phenylalanine or tryptophan. Each record gives: V gene, clone size, CDR3 protein. Size is omitted from some rows. Given values are once, few, many or a class for expanded clones.

v_call: TRBV19; clone_size: .; cdr3_aa: CASSIATGNIQYF
v_call: TRBV7-7; clone_size: .; cdr3_aa: CASSASGGSYNEQFF
v_call: TRBV3-1/TRBV3-2; clone_size: .; cdr3_aa: CASSQAGVYGYTF
v_call: TRBV5-1; clone_size: .; cdr3_aa: CASSLDRGDEQFF
v_call: TRBV11-3; clone_size: .; cdr3_aa: CASSFRGGTDEQFF
v_call: TRBV7-9; clone_size: .; cdr3_aa: CASSPGLAAQETQYF
v_call: TRBV15; clone_size: .; cdr3_aa: CATSRDRFQETQYF
v_call: TRBV10-1; clone_size: .; cdr3_aa: CASSEGRGGLRTDTQYF
v_call: TRBV29-1; clone_size: .; cdr3_aa: CSVTGQGARETQYF
v_call: TRBV23-1; clone_size: .; cdr3_aa: CASLPIAGGPYNEQFF
v_call: TRBV19; clone_size: .; cdr3_aa: CASSGGAGGVAPDTQYF
v_call: TRBV4-1; clone_size: once; cdr3_aa: CASSQDSPGYSNQPQHF
v_call: TRBV11-2; clone_size: .; cdr3_aa: CAGRPGGTSMETQYF
v_call: TRBV15; clone_size: .; cdr3_aa: CATSRDGLAWNEQYF
v_call: TRBV4-1; clone_size: .; cdr3_aa: CASGGSYGYTF
v_call: TRBV5-1; clone_size: .; cdr3_aa: CASSLEPGGAGQETQYF
v_call: TRBV30; clone_size: .; cdr3_aa: CAWRTGAGPYEQYF
v_call: TRBV5-1; clone_size: .; cdr3_aa: CASSLLAGGTSSYEQYF
v_call: TRBV12-3/TRBV12-4; clone_size: once; cdr3_aa: CASSGRYNEQFF
v_call: TRBV28; clone_size: once; cdr3_aa: CASRTVTVETQYF
v_call: TRBV9; clone_size: .; cdr3_aa: CASSVGGHTEAFF
v_call: TRBV7-9; clone_size: once; cdr3_aa: CASSLVRGTTNEKLFF
v_call: TRBV28; clone_size: .; cdr3_aa: CASSSRDSYGYTF
v_call: TRBV7-9; clone_size: .; cdr3_aa: CASSLSGGTSVYGYTF
v_call: TRBV5-6; clone_size: .; cdr3_aa: CASSRGAQLDQPQHF
v_call: TRBV9; clone_size: .; cdr3_aa: CASSVGPFTDTQYF
v_call: TRBV5-1; clone_size: .; cdr3_aa: CASSSRHAESNTEAFF
v_call: TRBV3-1/TRBV3-2; clone_size: .; cdr3_aa: CASSQDGRGGLAKNIQYF
v_call: TRBV7-9; clone_size: once; cdr3_aa: CASRSRDTGELFF
v_call: TRBV19; clone_size: few; cdr3_aa: CASSTDWQANYGYTF
v_call: TRBV28; clone_size: .; cdr3_aa: CASSLFPSSGNTIYF
v_call: TRBV28; clone_size: once; cdr3_aa: CANSPQGGNTIYF
v_call: TRBV6-6; clone_size: .; cdr3_aa: CASSYGTVGTEAFF
v_call: TRBV6-4; clone_size: .; cdr3_aa: CASSDNTWDTQYF
v_call: TRBV6-5; clone_size: .; cdr3_aa: CASRDRPNTGELFF
v_call: TRBV19; clone_size: .; cdr3_aa: CASTPRDILGYTF
v_call: TRBV2; clone_size: .; cdr3_aa: CASSVGLQNEKLFF
v_call: TRBV11-1; clone_size: .; cdr3_aa: CASSTQRALSTDTQYF